The text below deals with one T cell receptor (beta chain). Antigen: not known. This sample was included in a study of cytomegalovirus exposure and HLA in healthy donors. The germline gives CDR1 MNHNY, CDR2 SVGAGI (reference sequence). CDR3 size: 13 residues. Overall study findings and caveats: Investigators reported some 150 TCR beta chains as tied to cytomegalovirus.

The PCR used 60 Vbeta and 13 Jbeta primers. Measured with immunoSEQ multiplex PCR; TCRdb has only the in-frame clones, and not every one. Its table lists about 62,000 clones. The source of this sequence is a man younger than 45 in good health and CMV-seropositive. This chain joins TRBV6-6 and TRBJ1-5; D is possibly TRBD1 (5 bases). Material for sequencing was PBMCs. The CDR3 DNA reads as TGTGCGGCAGGGTTGCTGGGCAATCAGCCCCAGCATTTT. Its protein is CAAGLLGNQPQHF.